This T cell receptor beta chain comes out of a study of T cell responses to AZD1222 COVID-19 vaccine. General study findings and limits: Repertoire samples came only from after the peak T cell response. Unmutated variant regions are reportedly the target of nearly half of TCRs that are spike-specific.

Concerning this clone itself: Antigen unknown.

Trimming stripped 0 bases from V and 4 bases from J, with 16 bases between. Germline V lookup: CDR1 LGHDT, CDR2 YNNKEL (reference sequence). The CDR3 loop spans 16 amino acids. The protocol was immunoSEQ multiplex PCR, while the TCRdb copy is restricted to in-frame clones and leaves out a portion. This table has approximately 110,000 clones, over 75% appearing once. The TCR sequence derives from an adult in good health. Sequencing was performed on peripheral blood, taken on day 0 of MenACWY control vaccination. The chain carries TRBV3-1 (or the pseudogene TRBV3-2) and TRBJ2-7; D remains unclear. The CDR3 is CASSQDSSFGIYEQYF. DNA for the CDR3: TGTGCCAGCAGCCAAGATTCGTCTTTTGGTATATACGAGCAGTACTTC.